The T cell receptor (beta chain) described here comes from a study of regulatory T cells in long-lasting Graves disease. The germline V gene encodes CDR1 MDHEN and CDR2 SYDVKM. Deletions cut 3 bases from V and 0 bases from J, with 9 bases between. This CDR3 has 14 amino acids. Time point indicated: newly diagnosed GD, antithyroid drugs for less than 3 months. PBMCs were the source of the RNA used for TCR sequencing. This clonotype was picked up many times. Arm-PCR of CDR3 regions with iRepertoire HTBI primers generated TCR beta libraries. TCRdb re-called the multiplex PCR reads with MiXCR, one entry per CDR3 protein. The sample yields fewer than 550,000 distinct CDR3 sequences, 15% to 20% seen once. This same sample was also taken into another study, of T cells in Graves' hyperthyroidism and ophthalmopathy.

This receptor was identified in a woman aged 18-29 years with Graves disease. V is TRBV28 and J is TRBJ2-7; no clear D. The starting material was peripheral blood mononuclear cells (PBMCs), obtained at new diagnosis, from a patient treated with antithyroid drugs. The CDR3 reads CASSFSASSYEQYF. The CDR3, as DNA: TGTGCCAGCAGTTTTTCCGCGTCCTCCTACGAGCAGTACTTC.